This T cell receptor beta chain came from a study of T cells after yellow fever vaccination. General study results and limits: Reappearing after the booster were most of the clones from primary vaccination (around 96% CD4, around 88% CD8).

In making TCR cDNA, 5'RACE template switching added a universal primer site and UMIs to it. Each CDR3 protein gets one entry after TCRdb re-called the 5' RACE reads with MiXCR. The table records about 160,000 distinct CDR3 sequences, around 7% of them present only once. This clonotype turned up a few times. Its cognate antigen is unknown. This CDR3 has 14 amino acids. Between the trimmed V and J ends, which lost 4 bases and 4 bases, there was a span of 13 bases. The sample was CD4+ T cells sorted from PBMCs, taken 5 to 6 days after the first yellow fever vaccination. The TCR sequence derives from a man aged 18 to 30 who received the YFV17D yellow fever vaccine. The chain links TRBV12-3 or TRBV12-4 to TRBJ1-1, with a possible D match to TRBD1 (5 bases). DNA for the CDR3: TGTGCCAGCAGTTCCAGGCCAGGGCGCACTGAAGCTTTCTTT. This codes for CASSSRPGRTEAFF.